Presented here are 7 T cell receptor beta chains from one specimen sequenced in a study of glioma-infiltrating T cells after dendritic cell vaccination listed by TCRdb under 2016. Receptor amplification or capture employed the immunoSEQ multiplex PCR assay. TCRdb obtained this table from immuneACCESS and retained in-frame rearrangements with V and J assigned. These tables miss some clones; where compared with another copy, unresolved V genes account for less than half of the shortfall, and the remainder is unexplained. The sample has tens of thousands of clones on record, 86% of them singletons. The ten largest clonotypes hold 15% to 18% of the sample. The sample consisted of blood, taken before dendritic cell vaccination. These receptors all come from a human donor with glioblastoma.

The CDR3 sequence: CASSLTGGFGYTF. The CDR3, as DNA: TGTGCCAGCAGCTTGACAGGGGGGTTCGGCTACACCTTC. The chain uses TRBV7-3 and TRBJ1-2; the match to TRBD1 covers 9 bases. Trimming took 3 bases from V and 8 from J; bases not matched to a gene: 4. There are 13 residues in the CDR3. The germline V gene has CDR1 SGHTA and CDR2 FQGTGA.

V usage is TRBV6-5 and J usage is TRBJ1-1; tentative D call: TRBD1 (6 bases). Germline V gene lookup returns CDR1 MNHEY and CDR2 SVGAGI. The V end was cut by 2 bases, the J end by 5 bases, with 18 bases between. The CDR3 spans 16 residues. The CDR3 region is CASSYPVGGARTEAFF. In DNA, the CDR3 is TGTGCCAGCAGTTACCCCGTGGGGGGGGCTAGGACTGAAGCTTTCTTT.

V is TRBV19 and J is TRBJ1-1, with D unresolved. The germline gives CDR1 LNHDA, CDR2 SQIVND (reference sequence). This CDR3 contains 13 residues. With 5 bases removed from V and 2 bases from J, the gap between germline ends came to 9 bases. CDR3 amino acids: CASSPSGNTEAFF. The CDR3 DNA follows: TGTGCCAGTAGTCCCAGCGGAAACACTGAAGCTTTCTTT.

The V and J genes are TRBV7-8 and TRBJ2-1; TRBD1 matches at 9 bases. The CDR3 runs to 15 residues. CDR1 and CDR2 from the germline V gene are SGHVS and FQNEAQ. With V trimmed by 6 bases and J by 2 bases, 5 bases remained unmatched. The CDR3 protein is CASRPDRGAYNEQFF. The CDR3 bases are TGTGCCAGCAGACCGGACAGGGGCGCCTACAATGAGCAGTTCTTC.

The chain joins TRBV5-1 to TRBJ2-1, with 8 positions matching TRBD1. The CDR3 consists of 15 residues. J lost 3 bases, V lost 3 bases, and 5 bases had no gene match. Germline-derived CDR1 and CDR2 are SGHRS and YFSETQ. CDR3 DNA: TGCGCCAGCAGCTGGGGACAGGAGAACTACAATGAGCAGTTCTTC. Translating it yields CASSWGQENYNEQFF.

This clone came up once. V and J are TRBV7-2 and TRBJ1-6, with a possible D match to TRBD1 (5 bases). This CDR3 is built from 15 residues. Germline CDR1 is SGHTA and CDR2 is FQGNSA. The V end lost 4 bases, the J end lost 5 bases, and 12 bases lay between the germline ends. This CDR3 is CASSSRRGNNSPLHF. As DNA, the CDR3 is TGTGCCAGCAGCTCACGGCGGGGGAATAATTCACCCCTCCACTTT. The full variable domain, in which reference TRBV7-2 and TRBJ1-6 provide the parts outside the CDR3, is GAGVSQSPSNKVTEKGKDVELRCDPISGHTALYWYRQSLGQGLEFLIYFQGNSAPDKSGLPSDRFSAERTGGSVSTLTIQRTQQEDSAVYLCASSSRRGNNSPLHFGNGTRLTVT.

This clone was recorded once. The chain recombines TRBV7-8 with TRBJ1-1; TRBD1 might be the D (6 bases). CDR1 is SGHVS, CDR2 FQNEAQ, per germline. The V end was cut by 4 bases, the J end by 5 bases, with 17 bases between. The CDR3 is 15 amino acids. In DNA form, the CDR3 reads TGTGCCAGCAGCTACCCGAGGGGGGGAGGGACTGAAGCTTTCTTT. The encoded protein is CASSYPRGGGTEAFF.